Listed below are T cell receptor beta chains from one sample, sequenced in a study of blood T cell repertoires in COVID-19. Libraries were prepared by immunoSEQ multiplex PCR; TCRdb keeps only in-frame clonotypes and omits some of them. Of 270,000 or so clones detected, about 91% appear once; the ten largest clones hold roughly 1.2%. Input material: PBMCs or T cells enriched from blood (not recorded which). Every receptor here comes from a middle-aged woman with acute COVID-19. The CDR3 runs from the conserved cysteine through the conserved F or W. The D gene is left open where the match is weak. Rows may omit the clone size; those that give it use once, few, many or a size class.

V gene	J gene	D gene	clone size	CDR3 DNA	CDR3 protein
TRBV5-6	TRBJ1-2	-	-	TGTGCCAGCAGCCCCACTGGCACAGGGCGCCTAAGCTACACCTTC	CASSPTGTGRLSYTF
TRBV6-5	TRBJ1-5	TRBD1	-	TGTGCCAGCAGCCGCGACAGGGTTAGCAATCAGCCCCAGCATTTT	CASSRDRVSNQPQHF
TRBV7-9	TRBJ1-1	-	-	TGTGCCAGCAGCCGACGAGGGGGTAGCGATGAAGCTTTCTTT	CASSRRGGSDEAFF
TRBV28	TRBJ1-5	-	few	TGTGCCAGCAGTCCGGCACTCGGGAACAATCAGCCCCAGCATTTT	CASSPALGNNQPQHF
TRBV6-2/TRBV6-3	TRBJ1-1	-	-	TGTGCCAGCAGTTACGCGGGGGTTACTGAAGCTTTCTTT	CASSYAGVTEAFF
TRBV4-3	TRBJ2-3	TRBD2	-	TGCGCCAGCAGCCAGAGCGGGGTGGGCACAGATACGCAGTATTTT	CASSQSGVGTDTQYF
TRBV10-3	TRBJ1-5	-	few	TGTGCCATCAGTGAGTCAGGGGACCAGGCGGGGGTTCAGCATTTT	CAISESGDQAGVQHF
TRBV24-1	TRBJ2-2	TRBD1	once	TGTGCCACCAAAGGACAGGAGAACACCGGGGAGCTGTTTTTT	CATKGQENTGELFF
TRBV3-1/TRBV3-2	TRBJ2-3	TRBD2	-	TGTGCCAGCAGACCGCCGGGGGGAGATACGCAGTATTTT	CASRPPGGDTQYF
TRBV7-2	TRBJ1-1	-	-	TGTGCCAGCAGCTGGCCGATCAAGGGGGGGCGCTTCGCCCGCACTGAAGCTTTCTTT	CASSWPIKGGRFARTEAFF
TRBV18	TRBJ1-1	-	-	TGTGCCAGCCTCCCCCTACAGACGAACACTGAAGCTTTCTTT	CASLPLQTNTEAFF
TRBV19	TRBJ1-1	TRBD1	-	TGTGCCAGTAGTATTGGGGGACAGGCCAATGGGGAAGCTTTCTTT	CASSIGGQANGEAFF
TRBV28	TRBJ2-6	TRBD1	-	TGTGCCAGCAGTTTAAGAGTCTGGACAGGGGGCGGTTTTGGGGCCAACGTCCTGACTTTC	CASSLRVWTGGGFGANVLTF
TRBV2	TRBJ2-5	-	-	TGTGCCGGAGGGCGTCAAGAGACCCAGTACTTC	CAGGRQETQYF
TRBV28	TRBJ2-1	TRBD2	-	TGTGCCAGCAGTCCTAAACTAGCGGGACCCTACAATGAGCAGTTCTTC	CASSPKLAGPYNEQFF
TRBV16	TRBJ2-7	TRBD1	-	TGTGCCAGCAGCCAAGGGACAGAAATTTCCTACGAGCAGTACTTC	CASSQGTEISYEQYF
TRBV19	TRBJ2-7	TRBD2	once	TGTGCCAGTAGGGTATTAGCGGGATCCTACGAGCAGTACTTC	CASRVLAGSYEQYF
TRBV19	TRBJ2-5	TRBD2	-	TGTGCCAGTTGGAGCGGGAGGACCCAAGAGACCCAGTACTTC	CASWSGRTQETQYF
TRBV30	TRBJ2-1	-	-	TGTGCCTGGAGTGTCACCTTGCGGGACTACAATGAGCAGTTCTTC	CAWSVTLRDYNEQFF
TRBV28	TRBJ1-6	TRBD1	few	TGTGCCAGCCTCTCCCCCGGGACAGGGGGCGGCGGGAATTCACCCCTCCACTTT	CASLSPGTGGGGNSPLHF
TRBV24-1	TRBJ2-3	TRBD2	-	TGTGCCACCAGTGATCCAGGAGCGGGGGGCGACCTTATCACAGATACGCAGTATTTT	CATSDPGAGGDLITDTQYF
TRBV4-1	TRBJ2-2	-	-	TGCGCCAGCAGCCCGGTTTCCGGGGAGCTGTTTTTT	CASSPVSGELFF
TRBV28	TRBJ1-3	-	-	TGTGCCAGCAGTTTAGGGGGGGAGGTCTCTGGAAACACCATATATTTT	CASSLGGEVSGNTIYF
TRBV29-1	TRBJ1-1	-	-	TGCAGCGTTCGAAGTAAATTGAGGGACACTGAAGCTTTCTTT	CSVRSKLRDTEAFF
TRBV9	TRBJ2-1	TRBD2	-	TGTGCCAGCAGCGTAGAGCGCGGGAGGGCCTACAATGAGCAGTTCTTC	CASSVERGRAYNEQFF
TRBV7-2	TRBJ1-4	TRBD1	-	TGTGCCAGCAGCTGGACAGGGGGTACTAATGAAAAACTGTTTTTT	CASSWTGGTNEKLFF
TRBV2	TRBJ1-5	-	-	TGTGCCAGCAGTGTTCTTGTTCGCCAGCATTTT	CASSVLVRQHF
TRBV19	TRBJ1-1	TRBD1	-	TGTGCCAGTAGTATCACACAGGGGGGTGAAGCTTTCTTT	CASSITQGGEAFF
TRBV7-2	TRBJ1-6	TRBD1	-	TGTGCCAGTACGGGACAGGCCAATTCACCCCTCCACTTT	CASTGQANSPLHF
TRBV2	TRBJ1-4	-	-	TGTGCCACCAACCCGGTCGGCAGGCCCGGTGAAAAACTGTTTTTT	CATNPVGRPGEKLFF
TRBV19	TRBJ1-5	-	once	TGTGCCAGCAACTCAGGACAGATCAATCAGCCCCAGCATTTT	CASNSGQINQPQHF
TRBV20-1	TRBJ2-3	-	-	TGCAGTGCTACTAGCACAGATACGCAGTATTTT	CSATSTDTQYF
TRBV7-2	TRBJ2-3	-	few	TGTGCCAGCAGAACACATCTTGGGGGGAGCACAGATACGCAGTATTTT	CASRTHLGGSTDTQYF
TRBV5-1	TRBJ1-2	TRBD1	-	TGCGCCAGCAGCCGAATGGAGGGGGCGCGTTATGGCTACACCTTC	CASSRMEGARYGYTF
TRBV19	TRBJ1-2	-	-	TGTGCCAGTAGTATAACAGGGAACTATGGCTACACCTTC	CASSITGNYGYTF
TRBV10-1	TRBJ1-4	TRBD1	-	TGCGCCAGCAGTGATGGGACAGCTAATGAAAAACTGTTTTTT	CASSDGTANEKLFF
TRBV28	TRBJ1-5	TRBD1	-	TGTGCCAGCACCCTAGACAGGGCCCCCCAGCATTTT	CASTLDRAPQHF
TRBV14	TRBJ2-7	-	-	TGTGCCAGCAGGGATAACAGGGACTACGAGCAGTACTTC	CASRDNRDYEQYF
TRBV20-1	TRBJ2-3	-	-	TGCAGTGCTAGTCGGACTAGCACAGATACGCAGTATTTT	CSASRTSTDTQYF
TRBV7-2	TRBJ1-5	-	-	TGTGCCAGCAGCTTACCAGGGGCAAGAAATCAGCCCCAGCATTTT	CASSLPGARNQPQHF
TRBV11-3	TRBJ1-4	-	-	TGTGCCAGCGCACGCGGAGGGGAAAAACTGTTTTTT	CASARGGEKLFF
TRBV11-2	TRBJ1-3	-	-	TGTGCCAGCAGTAGACAGGTCCAAAACACCATATATTTT	CASSRQVQNTIYF
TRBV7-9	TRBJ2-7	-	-	TGTGCCAGCAGCGGACTTGCTAGAATCTACGAGCAGTACTTC	CASSGLARIYEQYF